A selection of T cell receptor beta chains follows, all from one sample in a study of control samples from healthy donors and cancer patients. Some clones are missing from TCRdb's copy, which holds only in-frame ones; the method was immunoSEQ multiplex PCR. This sample has about 98,000 clones, with about 80% found just once. The sequencing input was blood. The receptors originated from a woman aged 25 to 39 in good health. CDR3s include the opening cysteine and the closing phenylalanine or tryptophan. The D gene is left open where the match is weak. Only part of the rows carry a size: once, few, many, or a class if the clone is expanded.

TRBJ2-1 | . | . | TRBV19 | TGTGCCAGTAGTATAGATAGGGTCTCTGGTGAGCAGTTCTTC | CASSIDRVSGEQFF
TRBJ2-5 | . | . | TRBV12-2 | TGTGCAAGTCGCTTAGCAGTCTCAACCGGGACCCTAAAAGGAGAGACCCAGTACTTC | CASRLAVSTGTLKGETQYF
TRBJ1-2 | . | . | TRBV29-1 | TGCAGCGTTGACTACGACCCTAACTATGGCTACACCTTC | CSVDYDPNYGYTF
TRBJ1-4 | . | . | TRBV6-4 | TGTGCCAGCAGGAGGTTAGGCGGTACTAATGAAAAACTGTTTTTT | CASRRLGGTNEKLFF
TRBJ2-2 | . | few | TRBV5-1 | TGCGCCAGCAGCTTGGCGGTGACCGGGGAGCTGTTTTTT | CASSLAVTGELFF
TRBJ1-1 | . | few | TRBV18 | TGTGCCAGCTCAAGCAGGGTAGGTGAAGCTTTCTTT | CASSSRVGEAFF
TRBJ2-4 | . | . | TRBV14 | TGTGCCAGCAGCCAACCCACGGACATTCCCAAAAACATTCAGTACTTC | CASSQPTDIPKNIQYF
TRBJ1-1 | . | . | TRBV12-3/TRBV12-4 | TGTGCCAGCAGAGACAGATTTTACACTGAAGCTTTCTTT | CASRDRFYTEAFF
TRBJ2-3 | TRBD1 | once | TRBV4-3 | TGCGCCAGCAGCCAGCTCGGGACAGGGGGCGTCACAGATACGCAGTATTTT | CASSQLGTGGVTDTQYF
TRBJ1-1 | TRBD1 | . | TRBV13 | TGTGCCAGCAGCTTAGGAAGGGGGCCCGGAGCTTTCTTT | CASSLGRGPGAFF
TRBJ1-1 | . | . | TRBV10-2 | TGCGCCAGCAGTGAGAATGTGAACACTGAAGCTTTCTTT | CASSENVNTEAFF
TRBJ2-2 | TRBD1 | . | TRBV19 | TGTGCCAGTAGTCGCAAAACCGGGACAGAGAACACCGGGGAGCTGTTTTTT | CASSRKTGTENTGELFF
TRBJ2-7 | . | . | TRBV7-2 | TGTGCCAGCAGCTTGCTGGACAGAGCCGACGAGCAGTACTTC | CASSLLDRADEQYF
TRBJ1-1 | TRBD1 | . | TRBV6-5 | TGTGCCAGCAGATCAGGGGGCGAGGTAGCTTTCTTT | CASRSGGEVAFF
TRBJ1-2 | . | . | TRBV18 | TGTGCCAGCTCTGAAGGGGAGCACTATGGCTACACCTTC | CASSEGEHYGYTF
TRBJ2-2 | . | few | TRBV2 | TGTGCCAGCAGTGAACTTCTGGGCACCGGGGAGCTGTTTTTT | CASSELLGTGELFF
TRBJ1-1 | TRBD1 | . | TRBV15 | TGTGCCACCAGCAGGGACAGGGGGGAAGCTTTCTTT | CATSRDRGEAFF